Listed below are T cell receptor beta chains from one sample, sequenced in a study of cytomegalovirus exposure and HLA in healthy donors. Using immunoSEQ multiplex PCR, the repertoire was profiled, and TCRdb retains in-frame clones only, with some absent. This sample has 80,000 to 90,000 clones, with more than 70% found just once. Sequenced: PBMCs. The receptors come from a middle-aged man in good health and CMV-seronegative. The CDR3 runs from the conserved cysteine through the conserved F or W. The order of the fields is V gene, clone size, J gene, D gene, CDR3 DNA, CDR3 protein. The D gene is left open where the match is weak. Some rows mark clone size as missing; the rest say once, few, many or name a class of expanded clone.

v_call: TRBV7-9; clone_size: -; j_call: TRBJ2-7; d_call: -; cdr3_nt: TGTGCCAGCAGCGAAGACAGCAAAGTCTACGAGCAGTACTTC; cdr3_aa: CASSEDSKVYEQYF
v_call: TRBV5-1; clone_size: -; j_call: TRBJ2-3; d_call: -; cdr3_nt: TGCGCCAGCAGCAAGAACGGAGAAGTGGATACGCAGTATTTT; cdr3_aa: CASSKNGEVDTQYF
v_call: TRBV29-1; clone_size: -; j_call: TRBJ1-1; d_call: -; cdr3_nt: TGCAGCGTTCCGGCGGGGGGGGTGAACACTGAAGCTTTCTTT; cdr3_aa: CSVPAGGVNTEAFF
v_call: TRBV6-6; clone_size: -; j_call: TRBJ1-4; d_call: TRBD1; cdr3_nt: TGTGCCAGCAGAGAGCAGGGGGGTGAAAAACTGTTTTTT; cdr3_aa: CASREQGGEKLFF
v_call: TRBV28; clone_size: -; j_call: TRBJ2-7; d_call: -; cdr3_nt: TGTGCCAGCAGTTTCGGGTTCTACGAGCAGTACTTC; cdr3_aa: CASSFGFYEQYF
v_call: TRBV6-5; clone_size: few; j_call: TRBJ1-5; d_call: -; cdr3_nt: TGTGCCAGCAGCCCAGGACAGATCAATCAGCCCCAGCATTTT; cdr3_aa: CASSPGQINQPQHF
v_call: TRBV7-9; clone_size: -; j_call: TRBJ1-6; d_call: TRBD1; cdr3_nt: TGTGCCAGCAGTTCGCCGGGACAGGGGGTTTATAATTCACCCCTCCACTTT; cdr3_aa: CASSSPGQGVYNSPLHF
v_call: TRBV7-3; clone_size: -; j_call: TRBJ2-5; d_call: -; cdr3_nt: TGTGCCAGCAGCTTAACTACAGGAGCCCAGTACTTC; cdr3_aa: CASSLTTGAQYF
v_call: TRBV7-9; clone_size: -; j_call: TRBJ2-2; d_call: -; cdr3_nt: TGTGCCAGCAGCTTCCTCTTGAGAGGGAACACCGGGGAGCTGTTTTTT; cdr3_aa: CASSFLLRGNTGELFF
v_call: TRBV6-4; clone_size: -; j_call: TRBJ1-1; d_call: TRBD1; cdr3_nt: TGTGCCAGCAGTGAGTACGGGACAGCAGAAGCTTTCTTT; cdr3_aa: CASSEYGTAEAFF